This TCR beta chain came from a study of cytomegalovirus exposure and HLA in healthy donors. Background on the study: Both the roughly 120 validation repertoires and the 666 first-cohort repertoires used the same platform, as reported by a later analysis. General study findings and limits: There were a few CMV-associated chains whose specificity for CMV antigens was confirmed in vitro. Altogether, around 160 TCR beta chains were recorded as cytomegalovirus-associated.

Assay used: immunoSEQ multiplex PCR; TCRdb lists only in-frame clones, some missing. The sample shows 100,000 to 150,000 clones, roughly nine tenths of them seen only once. As to this clone: Its antigen is unknown.

Sample: PBMCs. The clonotype comes from a woman younger than 35 in good health and CMV-seronegative.

Here the CDR3 DNA reads TGTGCCAGCAGTGTTTTAGCGGGGGGGCCGGGTTTATGGGAGACCCAGTACTTC. Its translation: CASSVLAGGPGLWETQYF. This chain connects TRBV6-1 to TRBJ2-5; 11 nucleotides align to TRBD2. The CDR3 length is 18 residues. CDR1 and CDR2 (germline): MNHNS, SASEGT. V lost 4 bases, J lost 5 bases, and 15 bases stayed unmatched.